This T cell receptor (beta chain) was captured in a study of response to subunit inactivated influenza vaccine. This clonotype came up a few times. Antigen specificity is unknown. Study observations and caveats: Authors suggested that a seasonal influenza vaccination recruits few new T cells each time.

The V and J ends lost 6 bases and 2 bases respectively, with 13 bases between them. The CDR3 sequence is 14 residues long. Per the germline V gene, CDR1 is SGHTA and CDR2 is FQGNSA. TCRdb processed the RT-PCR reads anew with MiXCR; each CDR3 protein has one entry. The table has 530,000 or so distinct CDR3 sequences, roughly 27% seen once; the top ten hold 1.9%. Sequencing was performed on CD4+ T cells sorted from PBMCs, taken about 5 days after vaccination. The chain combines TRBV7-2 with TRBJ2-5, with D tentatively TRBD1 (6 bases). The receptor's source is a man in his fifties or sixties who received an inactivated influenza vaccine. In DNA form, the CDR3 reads TGTGCCAGCAGACATACAGGGTCGCAAGAGACCCAGTACTTC. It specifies CASRHTGSQETQYF.